These 32 T cell receptor beta chains were all obtained from the same sample, sequenced in a study of blood T cells in healthy people across ages. Primed by a sample-barcoded 5' primer and a J-beta primer mix, a second PCR proceeded for about 7 to 12 cycles. MiXCR was run by TCRdb on the 5' RACE reads, yielding one entry per CDR3 protein. The top ten clones hold about a quarter of a sample with about 900,000 distinct CDR3 sequences, 62% of them seen once. The sample was blood. All receptors derive from a man under 40 in good health.

J is TRBJ2-3 and V is TRBV27; TRBD2 aligns across 8 bases. Germline V lookup: CDR1 MNHEY, CDR2 SMNVEV (reference sequence). The CDR3 is made up of 16 amino acids. V lost 7 bases, J lost 2 bases, and 11 bases stayed unmatched. As DNA, the CDR3 is TGTGCCAGCAATTCGGTTGCGGGGGGCCCCACAGATACGCAGTATTTT. Its protein product is CASNSVAGGPTDTQYF.

The V call is TRBV5-1, the J call TRBJ1-6; no definite D call. The CDR3 has 14 residues. V lost 1 base and J lost 9, with 11 bases in between. From germline, CDR1 is SGHRS and CDR2 YFSETQ. The CDR3 here is CASSLNTHSSPLHF. CDR3 in DNA: TGCGCCAGCAGCTTGAACACCCACAGTTCACCCCTCCACTTT. Full variable domain (remainder filled in from reference TRBV5-1 and TRBJ1-6): KAGVTQTPRYLIKTRGQQVTLSCSPISGHRSVSWYQQTPGQGLQFLFEYFSETQRNKGNFPGRFSGRQFSNSRSEMNVSTLELGDSALYLCASSLNTHSSPLHFGNGTRLTVT.

This clonotype was seen a handful of times. This chain uses TRBV2 with TRBJ2-4; D remains ambiguous. Trimming shortened V by 8 bases and J by 5 bases, and 10 bases separated the two germline ends. CDR1 and CDR2 from the germline V gene are SNHLY and FYNNEI. There are 12 residues in the CDR3. CDR3 residues: CASSGRQNIQYF. The CDR3 DNA is TGTGCCAGCTCTGGTCGGCAAAACATTCAGTACTTC.

V usage is TRBV24-1 and J usage is TRBJ2-5; no clear D gene. This CDR3 comprises 13 residues. V dropped 4 bases and J dropped 5 bases, with 10 bases sitting between them. CDR1 and CDR2 from the germline V gene are KGHDR and SFDVKD. The CDR3: CATSDPDRETQYF. The CDR3 region has the DNA TGTGCCACCAGTGACCCGGACCGGGAGACCCAGTACTTC.

On this clonotype: The conserved closing phenylalanine or tryptophan is absent in this CDR3, likely reflecting a read error. The DNA is left out, because the CDR3 cannot be placed on it with certainty; the CDR3 is given as TCRdb lists it. The V call is TRBV7-2, the J call TRBJ2-1; TRBD1 is the table's D call, not checked against the DNA. Inclusive of both ends, the CDR3 amounts to 18 amino acids. The germline CDR1 and CDR2 sequences are SGHTA and FQGNSA. This CDR3 is CASSLGDTGGASGYTFGS.

This clonotype turned up a few times. The V and J genes are TRBV13 and TRBJ2-1; D may be TRBD1 (5 bases). V lost 3 bases and J 5 bases, leaving 14 bases between the germline ends. Germline loops: CDR1 PRHDT, CDR2 FYEKMQ (reference sequence). The CDR3 extends over 15 amino acids. The CDR3 DNA follows: TGTGCCAGCAGCTTCTTGCAGGGCACCAACAATGAGCAGTTCTTC. Its protein is CASSFLQGTNNEQFF.

The rearrangement uses TRBV7-2 and TRBJ1-6, with unresolved D. In germline, CDR1 is SGHTA, CDR2 FQGNSA. CDR3 length equals 14 residues. Trimming pared 3 bases from V and 9 bases from J, leaving 12 bases between. CDR3 DNA: TGTGCCAGCAGCTTGCCACGTACGGTTTCACCCCTCCACTTT. It translates to CASSLPRTVSPLHF.

V usage is TRBV9 and J usage is TRBJ1-2, with 8 bases matching TRBD1. V was pared by 5 bases and J by 1 base, with 4 bases of the junction left unmatched. CDR3 length: 14 residues. From germline, CDR1 is SGDLS and CDR2 YYNGEE. CDR3 coding DNA: TGTGCCAGCAGTACAGGGGGGGATAACTATGGCTACACCTTC. Translating it yields CASSTGGDNYGYTF.

V gene TRBV20-1 combines with J gene TRBJ2-7; 11 bases align to TRBD2. The junction had 4 bases not matched to a gene; V was cut back by 5 bases and J by 4 bases. This CDR3 has 13 amino acids. The germline gives CDR1 DFQATT, CDR2 SNEGSKA (reference sequence). The CDR3 region is CSAGRTSGYEQYF. CDR3 nucleotides: TGCAGTGCTGGCCGGACTAGCGGGTACGAGCAGTACTTC.

This sequence joins TRBV11-2 and TRBJ1-1; D gene ambiguous. The CDR3 is 12 residues long. Germline values: CDR1 SGHAT, CDR2 FQNNGV. Trimming pared 5 bases from V and 4 bases from J, leaving 8 bases between. CDR3 nucleotide sequence: TGTGCCAGCAGCCCCGTTAGCACTGAAGCTTTCTTT. This translates into CASSPVSTEAFF.

V is TRBV10-3 and J is TRBJ1-1; D call uncertain. Germline V gene lookup returns CDR1 ENHRY and CDR2 SYGVKD. V dropped 6 bases and J dropped 6 bases, with 8 bases sitting between them. The CDR3 runs to 11 residues. Here the CDR3 reads CAIRAQAEAFF. As DNA, the CDR3 is TGTGCCATCAGGGCCCAGGCTGAAGCTTTCTTT.

This clonotype was found once. The V and J genes are TRBV15 and TRBJ2-5, with D possibly called TRBD1 or TRBD2 (5 bases each). Per germline, CDR1 LNHNV and CDR2 YYDKDF (reference sequence). The CDR3 runs to 14 residues. V lost 1 base and J 5 bases, leaving 11 bases between the germline ends. The CDR3, as DNA: TGTGCCACCAGCAGAGCCCATGAGGGGGAGACCCAGTACTTC. Its protein product is CATSRAHEGETQYF. Based on the CDR3 plus reference TRBV15 and TRBJ2-5, the full variable domain is DAMVIQNPRYQVTQFGKPVTLSCSQTLNHNVMYWYQQKSSQAPKLLFHYYDKDFNNEADTPDNFQSRRPNTSFCFLDIRSPGLGDTAMYLCATSRAHEGETQYFGPGTRLLVL.

The chain joins TRBV7-9 to TRBJ1-1; 11 bases align to TRBD1. This CDR3 has 12 amino acids. The V gene end was trimmed by 11 bases and the J gene end by 5 bases; junction bases not matched to a gene: 4. Germline V gene sequence: CDR1 SEHNR, CDR2 FQNEAQ (reference sequence). The CDR3 coding sequence is TGTGCCGGACAGGGGGCTAGGACTGAAGCTTTCTTT. Translating it yields CAGQGARTEAFF.

V usage is TRBV7-2 and J usage is TRBJ2-7; weak D call: TRBD2 (5 bases). The V end lost 4 bases, the J end lost 2 bases, and 18 bases lay between the germline ends. CDR1 and CDR2 (germline): SGHTA, FQGNSA. The CDR3 contains 16 residues. The CDR3 here is CASSWSGRDEPYEQYF. The DNA for the CDR3 is TGTGCCAGCAGCTGGTCTGGACGGGATGAGCCCTACGAGCAGTACTTC.

This sequence joins TRBV7-9 and TRBJ2-1, with TRBD1 matching over 8 bases. Germline CDR1 reads SEHNR; CDR2 reads FQNEAQ (reference sequence). V lost 5 bases to trimming and J lost 12 bases; unmatched junction nucleotides: 12. This CDR3 has 14 residues. The CDR3 DNA reads TGTGCCAGCAGCCCGGACAGGGCTCTGAATTTGCAGTTCTTC. Protein: CASSPDRALNLQFF.

V gene TRBV3-1 combines with J gene TRBJ1-6; D call uncertain. Looked up from germline, CDR1 is LGHDT and CDR2 is YNNKEL (reference sequence). V lost 6 bases to trimming and J lost 8 bases, with 17 bases between them. The CDR3 is 15 amino acids. CDR3 residues: CASSQRPARDSPLHF. The CDR3 bases are TGTGCCAGCAGTCAGCGGCCCGCAAGGGATTCACCCCTCCACTTT. Together with reference TRBV3-1 and TRBJ1-6, the CDR3 gives the full variable domain: DTAVSQTPKYLVTQMGNDKSIKCEQNLGHDTMYWYKQDSKKFLKIMFSYNNKELIINETVPNRFSPKSPDKAHLNLHINSLELGDSAVYFCASSQRPARDSPLHFGNGTRLTVT.

This chain joins TRBV4-2 and TRBJ2-4; 9 nucleotides align to TRBD1. J was trimmed by 3 bases and V by 5 bases; bases with no gene match: 2. The CDR3 runs to 14 residues. Per the germline V gene, CDR1 is LGHNA and CDR2 is YNFKEQ. CDR3 protein: CASSGTGNKNIQYF. The CDR3 bases are TGTGCCAGCAGCGGGACAGGGAACAAAAACATTCAGTACTTC.

This clonotype appeared a few times. The V gene is TRBV10-3, the J gene TRBJ2-3; possibly TRBD1 for D (6 bases). V was trimmed by 1 base and J by 2 bases, leaving 13 bases between them. The CDR3 extends over 16 amino acids. Germline CDR1 is ENHRY and CDR2 is SYGVKD. CDR3 protein: CAISELGRQDTDTQYF. The CDR3 region has the DNA TGTGCCATCAGTGAGTTGGGGAGACAGGACACAGATACGCAGTATTTT.

Only one count was recorded for this clonotype. This chain joins TRBV21-1 and TRBJ2-7; the table's D call TRBD2 went unverified against the DNA. TRBV21-1 is deemed a pseudogene. This CDR3 contains 14 residues. CDR3 sequence reads: CASSERGRFDEQYF. In nucleotides, the CDR3 is TGTGCCAGCAGCGAGCGGGGACGATTCGACGAGCAGTACTTC.

The V and J genes are TRBV7-3 and TRBJ2-3; 9 positions agree with TRBD2. The CDR3 consists of 17 residues. Germline loops: CDR1 SGHTA, CDR2 FQGTGA. V shed 5 bases, J shed 6 bases, and the junction held 15 bases outside the gene matches. The CDR3 reads CASSLAAGTSLGDTQYF. Here the CDR3 DNA reads TGTGCCAGCAGCCTAGCTGCCGGGACTAGCCTCGGGGATACGCAGTATTTT.

This clonotype appeared a few times. A junction end diverges from the germline sequence, so it may reflect a read error. This chain connects TRBV7-9 to TRBJ2-4; 7 nucleotides match TRBD2. The better agreement between TRBJ2-5 and the DNA end casts doubt on the J call. CDR3 length equals 13 residues. Germline V gene data show CDR1 as SEHNR and CDR2 as FQNEAQ (reference sequence). The CDR3 protein is CASSPGGWETQYF. As DNA, the CDR3 is TGTGCTAGCAGCCCGGGAGGCTGGGAGACCCAGTACTTC.

The genes are TRBV6-1 and TRBJ2-7; 7 bases agree with TRBD2. Gene TRBJ2-5 matches the end of the DNA better, so the J call may be wrong. The CDR3 sequence is 13 residues long. CDR1 is MNHNS, CDR2 SASEGT, per germline. Here the CDR3 reads CASSSGAWETQYF. CDR3 nucleotides: TGTGCCAGCAGTAGCGGGGCTTGGGAGACCCAGTACTTC.

The chain recombines TRBV4-3 with TRBJ2-2, with 13 nucleotides matching TRBD2. Germline V gives CDR1 LGHNA, CDR2 YSLEER. CDR3 length: 18 amino acids. J gave up 1 base and V 3 bases, and 5 bases lay outside the gene matches. DNA for the CDR3: TGCGCCAGCAGCCATCGACTAGCGGGGGGTCTGAACACCGGGGAGCTGTTTTTT. This translates into CASSHRLAGGLNTGELFF.

The chain carries TRBV20-1 and TRBJ2-5; D perhaps matches TRBD1 (5 bases). V lost 4 bases to trimming and J lost 5 bases, with 11 bases between them. The CDR3 extends over 12 amino acids. The germline V gene has CDR1 DFQATT and CDR2 SNEGSKA (reference sequence). The CDR3 protein is CSATGRWETQYF. CDR3 in DNA: TGCAGTGCTACAGGGCGGTGGGAGACCCAGTACTTC.

The chain combines TRBV10-3 with TRBJ2-3; TRBD2 is a possible D gene (6 bases). The V gene's germline CDR1 is ENHRY and CDR2 SYGVKD. CDR3 length: 16 residues. The V end lost 6 bases, the J end lost 2 bases, and 18 bases lay between the germline ends. CDR3 DNA: TGTGCCATCAGCCGGGAGTCGGAGGGTAACACAGATACGCAGTATTTT. Its protein is CAISRESEGNTDTQYF.

This chain joins TRBV7-8 and TRBJ2-3; TRBD2 matches at 8 bases. Looked up from germline, CDR1 is SGHVS and CDR2 is FQNEAQ. The CDR3 is 15 amino acids. Trimming took 2 bases from V and 2 from J; bases not matched to a gene: 3. The CDR3 reads CASSLTSGITDTQYF. CDR3 DNA: TGTGCCAGCAGCTTAACTAGCGGTATCACAGATACGCAGTATTTT.

The rearrangement links TRBV12-3 or TRBV12-4 to TRBJ1-2; possibly TRBD1 for D (5 bases). V lost 11 bases and J 4 bases, leaving 23 bases between the germline ends. CDR3 size: 15 residues. DNA for the CDR3: TGTGCCGTTCGGGTGGTCCAGGGAGGGCTCTATGGCTACACCTTC. Its protein is CAVRVVQGGLYGYTF.

The chain carries TRBV12-3 or TRBV12-4 and TRBJ2-5; 12 bases line up with TRBD1. Losses at the gene ends were 6 bases for V and 2 bases for J; bases not matched to a gene: 7. The CDR3 contains 16 residues. The CDR3 DNA reads TGTGCCAGCAGAACCGGGACAGGGGGCCTTCAAGAGACCCAGTACTTC. Translating gives CASRTGTGGLQETQYF.

The chain joins TRBV7-3 to TRBJ2-5; D might be TRBD1 or TRBD2, each matching 7 bases. The J call may be in error: the DNA end matches TRBJ2-7 better. The CDR3 is 13 amino acids. The germline gives CDR1 SGHTA, CDR2 FQGTGA. This CDR3 is CASSLQGGIEQYF. The CDR3 DNA sequence: TGTGCCAGCAGCTTACAGGGGGGGATCGAGCAGTACTTC.

The gene calls are TRBV20-1 and TRBJ2-5; tentative D call: TRBD2 (6 bases). The germline V gene encodes CDR1 DFQATT and CDR2 SNEGSKA (reference sequence). Between the trimmed V and J ends, which lost 0 bases and 5 bases, there was a span of 13 bases. This CDR3 contains 14 residues. The CDR3 DNA reads TGCAGTGCTAGAGAGGGGGTAGGAGGGGAGACCCAGTACTTC. Encoded protein: CSAREGVGGETQYF.

This chain links TRBV9 with TRBJ1-6, with D hard to call. The V end was cut by 1 base, the J end by 5 bases, with 7 bases between. This CDR3 is built from 14 residues. CDR1 is SGDLS and CDR2 is YYNGEE in the germline V gene. CDR3 coding DNA: TGTGCCAGCAGCGTAAACAGTGATAATTCACCCCTCCACTTT. Translation: CASSVNSDNSPLHF.

V and J are TRBV11-2 and TRBJ2-1, with D unclear. V shed 3 bases and J shed 0 bases, with 15 bases lying between them. The CDR3 runs to 17 residues. Per the germline V gene, CDR1 is SGHAT and CDR2 is FQNNGV. CDR3 sequence reads: CASSLKPSGRSYNEQFF. In DNA, the CDR3 is TGTGCCAGCAGCTTGAAGCCGAGTGGCCGCTCCTACAATGAGCAGTTCTTC.